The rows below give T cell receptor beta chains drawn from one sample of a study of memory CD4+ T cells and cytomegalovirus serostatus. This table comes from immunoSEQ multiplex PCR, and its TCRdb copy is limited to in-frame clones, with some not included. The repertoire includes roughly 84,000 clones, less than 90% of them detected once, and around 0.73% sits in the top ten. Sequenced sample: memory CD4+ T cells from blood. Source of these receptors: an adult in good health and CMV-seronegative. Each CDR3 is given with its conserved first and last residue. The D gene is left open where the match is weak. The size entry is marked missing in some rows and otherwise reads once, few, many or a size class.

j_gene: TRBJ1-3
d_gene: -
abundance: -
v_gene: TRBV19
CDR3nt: TGTGCCAGTAGTGCGGGAAGCAAGGGAAACACCATATATTTT
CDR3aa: CASSAGSKGNTIYF

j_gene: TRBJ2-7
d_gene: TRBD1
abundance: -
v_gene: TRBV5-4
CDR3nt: TGTGCCAGCAGCTCCGGACAGGGCAGCGAGCAGTACTTC
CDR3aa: CASSSGQGSEQYF

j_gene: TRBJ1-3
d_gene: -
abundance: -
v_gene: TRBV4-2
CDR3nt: TGTGCCAGCAGCCAAGATGGGGGAGCGGGGTGGGAAAACACCATATATTTT
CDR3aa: CASSQDGGAGWENTIYF

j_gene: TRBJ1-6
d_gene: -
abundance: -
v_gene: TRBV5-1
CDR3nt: TGCGCCAGCAGCCCCAGGGCTCTTAGCTCCTATAATTCACCCCTCCACTTT
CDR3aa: CASSPRALSSYNSPLHF

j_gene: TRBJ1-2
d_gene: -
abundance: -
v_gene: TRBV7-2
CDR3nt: TGTGCCAGCAGCACCTCACAGTTTAACTATGGCTACACCTTC
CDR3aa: CASSTSQFNYGYTF

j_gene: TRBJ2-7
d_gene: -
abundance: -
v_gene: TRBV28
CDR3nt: TGTGCCAGCAAACCTGCGAGCTCCTACGAGCAGTACTTC
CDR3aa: CASKPASSYEQYF

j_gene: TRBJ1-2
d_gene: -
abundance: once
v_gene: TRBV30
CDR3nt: TGTGCCGCCAACCCGGGAGCCGGGACGAACTATGGCTACACCTTC
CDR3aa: CAANPGAGTNYGYTF

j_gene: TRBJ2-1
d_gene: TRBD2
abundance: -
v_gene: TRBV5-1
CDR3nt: TGCGCCAGCACCGGACTAGCGGGGGGGAGCTCCTACAATGAGCAGTTCTTC
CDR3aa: CASTGLAGGSSYNEQFF

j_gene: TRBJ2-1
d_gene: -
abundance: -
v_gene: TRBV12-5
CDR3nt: TGTGCTAGTGGTTTGGACAGATACAATGAGCAGTTCTTC
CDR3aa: CASGLDRYNEQFF

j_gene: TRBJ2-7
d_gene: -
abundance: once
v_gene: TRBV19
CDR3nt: TGTGCCAGTAGCCGGGACGGGTACGAGCAGTACTTC
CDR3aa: CASSRDGYEQYF

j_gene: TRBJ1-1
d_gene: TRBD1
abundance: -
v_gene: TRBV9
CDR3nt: TGTGCCAGCAGCGAGGCCCCCCGGGACAGGGCTTTCTTT
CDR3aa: CASSEAPRDRAFF

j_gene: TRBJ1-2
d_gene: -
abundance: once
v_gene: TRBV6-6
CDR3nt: TGTGCCAGCAGTAAATCCTACAGGGACCATGGCTACACCTTC
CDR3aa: CASSKSYRDHGYTF

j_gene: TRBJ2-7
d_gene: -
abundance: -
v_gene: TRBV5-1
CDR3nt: TGCGCCAGCAGCTTGGTTGGGGGTCCCGAGCAGTACTTC
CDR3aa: CASSLVGGPEQYF

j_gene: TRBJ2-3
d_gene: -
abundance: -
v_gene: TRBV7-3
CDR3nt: TGTGCCAGCAGCTTGAGGGGGGGGGCCGCCACAGATACGCAGTATTTT
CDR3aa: CASSLRGGAATDTQYF

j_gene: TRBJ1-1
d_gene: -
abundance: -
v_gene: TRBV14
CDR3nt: TGTGCCAGCAGCCAAGTTACCAGGGGCTTGGGCACTGAAGCTTTCTTT
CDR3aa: CASSQVTRGLGTEAFF

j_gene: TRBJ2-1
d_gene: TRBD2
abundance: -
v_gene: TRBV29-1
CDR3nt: TGCAGCGGACTGACTAGCGGGGGAGGCGATGAGCAGTTCTTC
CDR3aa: CSGLTSGGGDEQFF

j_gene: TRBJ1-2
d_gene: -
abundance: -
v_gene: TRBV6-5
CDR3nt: TGTGCCAGCAGCGCTAATGATGCTAACTATGGCTACACCTTC
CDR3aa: CASSANDANYGYTF

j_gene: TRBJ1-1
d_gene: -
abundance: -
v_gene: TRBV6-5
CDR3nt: TGTGCCAGCAGTTACTATAGTGGGGACGGATACACTGAAGCTTTCTTT
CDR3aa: CASSYYSGDGYTEAFF

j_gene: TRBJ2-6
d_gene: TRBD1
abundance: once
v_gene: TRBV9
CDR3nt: TGTGCCAGCAGCGTAGAAGGGACAGCTCACTCTGGGGCCAACGTCCTGACTTTC
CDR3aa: CASSVEGTAHSGANVLTF

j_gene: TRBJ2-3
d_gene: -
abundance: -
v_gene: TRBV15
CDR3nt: TGTGCCACCAGCAGAGATGTGGGGAGCACAGATACGCAGTATTTT
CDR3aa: CATSRDVGSTDTQYF

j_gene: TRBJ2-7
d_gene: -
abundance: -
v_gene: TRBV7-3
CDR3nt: TGTGCCAGCAGCTTAGATACTGAGCAGAGAGAGCAGTACTTC
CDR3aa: CASSLDTEQREQYF

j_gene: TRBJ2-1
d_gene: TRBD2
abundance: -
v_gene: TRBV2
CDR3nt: TGTGCCAGCGTCGGGGGGAACTCCTACAATGAGCAGTTCTTC
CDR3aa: CASVGGNSYNEQFF

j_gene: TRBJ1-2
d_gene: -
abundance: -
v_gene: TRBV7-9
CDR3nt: TGTGCCAGCAGCACCCAGGCCGGGGGCGGCCACTATGGCTACACCTTC
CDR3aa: CASSTQAGGGHYGYTF

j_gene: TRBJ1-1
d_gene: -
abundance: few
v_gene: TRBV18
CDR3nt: TGTGCCAGCTCACCCTCGGTTGACACTGAAGCTTTCTTT
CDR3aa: CASSPSVDTEAFF

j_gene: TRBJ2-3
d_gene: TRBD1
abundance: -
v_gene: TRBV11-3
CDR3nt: TGTGCCAGCAGCCGGGACAGGACAGATACGCAGTATTTT
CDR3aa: CASSRDRTDTQYF

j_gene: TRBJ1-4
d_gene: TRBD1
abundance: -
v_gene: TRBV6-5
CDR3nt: TGTGCCAGCAGTTATAGCGGCGGGACAGGGAATGAAAAACTGTTTTTT
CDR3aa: CASSYSGGTGNEKLFF

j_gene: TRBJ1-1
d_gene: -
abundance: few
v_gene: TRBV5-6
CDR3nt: TGTGCCAGCAGCTTGGAAGGCCTGAACACTGAAGCTTTCTTT
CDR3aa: CASSLEGLNTEAFF

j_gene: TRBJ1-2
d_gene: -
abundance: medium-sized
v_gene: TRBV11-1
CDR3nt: TGTGCCAGCAGCTTAGCGGGGGGCTCTGGCTACACCTTC
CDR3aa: CASSLAGGSGYTF